A single T cell receptor beta chain is shown here with its context. Uncontrolled infection, other autoimmune disease, pregnancy or lactation disqualified patients from enrolment. This record belongs to a study of T cells in Graves' hyperthyroidism and ophthalmopathy. V dropped 5 bases and J dropped 1; count of bases not matched to a gene: 7. Germline V gene sequence: CDR1 DFQATT, CDR2 SNEGSKA (reference sequence). The CDR3 contains 14 residues. Amplification of TCR beta CDR3 regions was performed using RNA transcripts as template. HTBI primers were used for first-round RT-PCR of the TCR CDR3. Via MiXCR, TCRdb re-called the multiplex PCR reads, giving one row per CDR3 protein. The sample has fewer than 650,000 distinct CDR3 sequences; around 43% are singletons.

Sequenced sample: peripheral blood or thyroid tissue (not recorded which). The TCR originated in an adult woman with Graves' disease, either hyperthyroidism or ophthalmopathy (not recorded which). The chain uses TRBV20-1 and TRBJ2-7; 8 bases match TRBD1. This CDR3 is CSALDRGVSYEQYF. The DNA of the CDR3 is TGCAGTGCTCTCGACAGGGGAGTATCCTACGAGCAGTACTTC.